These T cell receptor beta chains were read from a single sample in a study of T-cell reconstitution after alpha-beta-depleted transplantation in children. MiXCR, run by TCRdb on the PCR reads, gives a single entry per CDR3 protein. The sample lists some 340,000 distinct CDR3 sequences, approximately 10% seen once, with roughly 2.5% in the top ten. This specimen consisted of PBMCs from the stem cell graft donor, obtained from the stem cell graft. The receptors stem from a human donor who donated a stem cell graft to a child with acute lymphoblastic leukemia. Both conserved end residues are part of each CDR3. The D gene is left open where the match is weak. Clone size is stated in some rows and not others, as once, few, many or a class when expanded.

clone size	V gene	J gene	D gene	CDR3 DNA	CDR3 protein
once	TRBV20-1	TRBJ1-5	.	TGCAGTGCTAGAGATAGGAGGGATCAGCCCCAGCATTTT	CSARDRRDQPQHF
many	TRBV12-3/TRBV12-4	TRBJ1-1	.	TGTGCCAGCAGACTGTCAGGGAACACTGAAGCTTTCTTT	CASRLSGNTEAFF
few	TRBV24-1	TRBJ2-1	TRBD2	TGTGCCACCAGTGATTCCTGGACTAGTGATTACAATGAGCAGTTCTTC	CATSDSWTSDYNEQFF
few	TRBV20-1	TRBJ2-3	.	TGCAGTGCAAGTCTCGGTGGGGATACGCAGTATTTT	CSASLGGDTQYF
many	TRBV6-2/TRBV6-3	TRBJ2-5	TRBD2	TGTGCCAGCAATCGAGTGACTAGCGGCCAAGAGACCCAGTACTTC	CASNRVTSGQETQYF
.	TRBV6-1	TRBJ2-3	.	TGTGCCAGCAGCCCTCCTGGGGGAGTAGATACGCAGTATTTT	CASSPPGGVDTQYF
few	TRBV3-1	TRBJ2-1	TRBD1	TGTGCCAGCAGCCAAAGGGGACAGGGGGCTGTATATGAGCAGTTCTTC	CASSQRGQGAVYEQFF
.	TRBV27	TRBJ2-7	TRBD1	TGTGCCAGCAGTGCCGGGACAGGGAGGTTTGGAGGCGAGCAGTACTTC	CASSAGTGRFGGEQYF
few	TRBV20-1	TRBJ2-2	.	TGCAGTGCTAGAGACAGGGCTCGGAACACCGGGGAGCTGTTTTTT	CSARDRARNTGELFF
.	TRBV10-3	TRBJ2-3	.	TGTGCCATCAGTGATGGGTATACCACAGATACGCAGTATTTT	CAISDGYTTDTQYF
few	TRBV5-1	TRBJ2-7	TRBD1	TGCGCCAGCAGCTCCGAGAGGACAGGGGGCTCCTACGAGCAGTACTTC	CASSSERTGGSYEQYF
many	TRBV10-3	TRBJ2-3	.	TGTGCCATCAGTGAGGGTAGCAACAGAGATACGCAGTATTTT	CAISEGSNRDTQYF
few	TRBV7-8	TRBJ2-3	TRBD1	TGTGCCAGCAGCTTACGGGACAGGGAAAAGACTATATTAGGGGATACGCAGTATTTT	CASSLRDREKTILGDTQYF